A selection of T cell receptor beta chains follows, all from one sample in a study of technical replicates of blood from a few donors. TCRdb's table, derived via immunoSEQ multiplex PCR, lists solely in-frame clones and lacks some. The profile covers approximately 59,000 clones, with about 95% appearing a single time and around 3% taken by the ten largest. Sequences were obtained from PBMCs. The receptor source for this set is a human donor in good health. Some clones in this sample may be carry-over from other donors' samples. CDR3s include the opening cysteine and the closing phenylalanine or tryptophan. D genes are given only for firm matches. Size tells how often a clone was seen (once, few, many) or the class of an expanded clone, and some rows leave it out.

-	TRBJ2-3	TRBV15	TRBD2	TGTGCCACCAGCAAGGGTTCGGGAGGTTTGGGAGATACGCAGTATTTT	CATSKGSGGLGDTQYF
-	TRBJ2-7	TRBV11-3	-	TGTGCCAGCAGCCAAGGGGCCACCTACGAGCAGTACTTC	CASSQGATYEQYF
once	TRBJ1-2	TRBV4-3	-	TGCGCCAGCAGCCAAGATCTCGGGGGTTCACGCTATGGCTACACCTTC	CASSQDLGGSRYGYTF
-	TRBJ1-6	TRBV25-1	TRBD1	TGTGCCAGCAGAGGGGACAGGGCCCACTATAATTCACCCCTCCACTTT	CASRGDRAHYNSPLHF
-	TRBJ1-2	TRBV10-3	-	TGTGCCATCAGTGACCCCATGGGGGGAGAAACTAACTATGGCTACACCTTC	CAISDPMGGETNYGYTF
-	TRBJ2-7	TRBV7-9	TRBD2	TGTGCCAGCAGCTTCGGGCGGGAGCTCTCCTACGAGCAGTACTTC	CASSFGRELSYEQYF
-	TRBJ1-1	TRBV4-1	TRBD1	TGCGCCAGCAGCCATACAGGGGCCACTGAAGCTTTCTTT	CASSHTGATEAFF
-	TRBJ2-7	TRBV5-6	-	TGTGCCAGCAGCTTGGTTAACAGGGCCCCCTACGAGCAGTACTTC	CASSLVNRAPYEQYF
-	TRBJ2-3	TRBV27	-	TGTGCCAGCACCCCTTACGGGGGGCGTGGCACAGATACGCAGTATTTT	CASTPYGGRGTDTQYF
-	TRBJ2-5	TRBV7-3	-	TGTGCCAGCAGCCTGCTGGCTAGCGTCCAAGAGACCCAGTACTTC	CASSLLASVQETQYF
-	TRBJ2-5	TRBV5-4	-	TGTGCCAGCAGCTTGAACAGAAAAGAGACCCAGTACTTC	CASSLNRKETQYF
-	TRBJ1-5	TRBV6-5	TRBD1	TGTGCCAGCAGGCGGACAGGGGACAATCAGCCCCAGCATTTT	CASRRTGDNQPQHF
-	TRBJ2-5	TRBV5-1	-	TGCGCCAGCAGACTAAGTGGCCAAGAGACCCAGTACTTC	CASRLSGQETQYF
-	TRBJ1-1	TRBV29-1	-	TGCAGCGTTGAAGATGCGGGGAGGACTGAAGCTTTCTTT	CSVEDAGRTEAFF
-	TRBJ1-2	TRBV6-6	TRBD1	TGTGCCACCGGGGACAGCTATGGCTACACCTTC	CATGDSYGYTF
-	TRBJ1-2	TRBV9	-	TGTGCCAGCAGTGGAGTGCGTCGGGGCTACACCTTC	CASSGVRRGYTF
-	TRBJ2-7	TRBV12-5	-	TGTGCTAGTGGTTTGAGTACATTGCGGACAACCGAGCAGTACTTC	CASGLSTLRTTEQYF
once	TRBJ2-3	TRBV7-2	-	TGTGCCAGCAGCTCCCTCGCGGAGATCGATACGCAGTATTTT	CASSSLAEIDTQYF
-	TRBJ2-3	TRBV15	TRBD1	TGTGCCACCAGCCGACACAGGGGGCTGACAGATACGCAGTATTTT	CATSRHRGLTDTQYF
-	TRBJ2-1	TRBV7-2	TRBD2	TGTGCCAGCAGCTTAGACTCCGGGACTAGCGGGAGCACTGAGCAGTTCTTC	CASSLDSGTSGSTEQFF
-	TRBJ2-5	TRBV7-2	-	TGTGCCAGCAGCTTAGAGCGACAAGAGACCCAGTACTTC	CASSLERQETQYF
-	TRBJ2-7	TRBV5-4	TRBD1	TGTGCCAGCAGCCTAGGACAGGGCAAGGTCTACGAGCAGTACTTC	CASSLGQGKVYEQYF
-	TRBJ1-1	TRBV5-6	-	TGTGCCAGCAGCTTGGACTCTGAAGCTTTCTTT	CASSLDSEAFF
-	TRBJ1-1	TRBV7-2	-	TGTGCCAGCAGCCTTCGACAGTTCGATAGCGCTTTCTTT	CASSLRQFDSAFF
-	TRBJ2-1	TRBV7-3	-	TGTGCCAGCAGCTCCCCCGGGGTGCGTGAGCAGTTCTTC	CASSSPGVREQFF
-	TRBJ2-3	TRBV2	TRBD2	TGTGCCAGCAGTGAACTAGCGGGGGGGGTAGATACGCAGTATTTT	CASSELAGGVDTQYF
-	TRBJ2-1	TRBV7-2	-	TGTGCCAGCAGCGAAGGACAGAGCTCCTACAATGAGCAGTTCTTC	CASSEGQSSYNEQFF
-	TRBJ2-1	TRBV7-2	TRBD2	TGTGCCAGCAGCGGGACTACCTTCAATGAGCAGTTCTTC	CASSGTTFNEQFF
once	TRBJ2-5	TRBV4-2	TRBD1	TGTGCCAGCAGAGGGACAGTAAGGGAGACCCAGTACTTC	CASRGTVRETQYF
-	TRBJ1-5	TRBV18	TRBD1	TGTGCCAGCTCTAATGACAGGGATCAGCCCCAGCATTTT	CASSNDRDQPQHF
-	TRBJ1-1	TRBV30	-	TGTGCCTGGGCCCCCCTGGACAGTATGAACACTGAAGCTTTCTTT	CAWAPLDSMNTEAFF
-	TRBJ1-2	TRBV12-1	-	TGTGCCAGCAGCTGGGACAGGGTTCCCCGGCTGTATGGCTACACCTTC	CASSWDRVPRLYGYTF
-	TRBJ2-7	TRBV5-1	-	TGCGCCAGCAGCTTGCGGGGATCCGAGCAGTACTTC	CASSLRGSEQYF
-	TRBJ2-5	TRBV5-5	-	TGTGCCAGCAGCCTTCAAGAGACCCAGTACTTC	CASSLQETQYF
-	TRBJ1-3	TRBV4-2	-	TGTGCCAGCAGCCTTATCGGGGGTGTCGACAACACCATATATTTT	CASSLIGGVDNTIYF
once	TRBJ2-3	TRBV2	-	TGTGCCAGCCCTGGCCTAGGCAGCACAGATACGCAGTATTTT	CASPGLGSTDTQYF
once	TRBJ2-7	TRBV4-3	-	TGCGCCAGCAGCCAAGATCGAGGGACACCATACGAGCAGTACTTC	CASSQDRGTPYEQYF
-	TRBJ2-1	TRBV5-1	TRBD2	TGCGCCAGCAGCCGACTAGCGGGGAACAATGAGCAGTTCTTC	CASSRLAGNNEQFF
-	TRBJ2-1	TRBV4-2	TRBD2	TGTGCCAGCAGCCAAGATCGGGTAACGGGAGGGTTCAATGAGCAGTTCTTC	CASSQDRVTGGFNEQFF
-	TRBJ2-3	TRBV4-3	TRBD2	TGCGCCAGCAGCCCTGGGACTAGCGGGAGAGATACGCAGTATTTT	CASSPGTSGRDTQYF
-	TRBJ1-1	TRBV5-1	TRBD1	TGCGCCAGCAGGACAGGGACATTGAACACTGAAGCTTTCTTT	CASRTGTLNTEAFF
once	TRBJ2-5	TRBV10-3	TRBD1	TGTGCCATCAGAGAGAACAGGGGGTGGGAGACCCAGTACTTC	CAIRENRGWETQYF
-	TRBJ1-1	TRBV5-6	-	TGTGCCAGCAGCTTGGTGGGTGAGGACACTGAAGCTTTCTTT	CASSLVGEDTEAFF